This T cell receptor beta chain derives from a study of blood T cell repertoires in COVID-19. Study-wide context: Italy, Spain and the United States were the sources of the convalescent and acute COVID-19 samples.

Per the original data handling: It was from reference gene primer amplification that nucleated cell counts were estimated. The assay was immunoSEQ multiplex PCR, and TCRdb's table has in-frame clones only and misses some. The V and J calls and the clone size are those of that table, but D and trimming were determined from the DNA. This table has fewer than 250,000 clones, around 84% appearing once. The CDR3 sequence is 15 residues long. Trimming took 2 bases from V and 0 from J, leaving 8 bases between them. CDR1 and CDR2 (germline): SGHRS, YFSETQ. The receptor was derived from a human donor in a cohort sampled during active COVID-19. The source material was peripheral blood. J is TRBJ2-2 and V is TRBV5-1; D not certain. The CDR3 loop reads CASSFSLANTGELFF. Here the CDR3 DNA reads TGCGCCAGCAGCTTCAGTCTAGCGAACACCGGGGAGCTGTTTTTT.